Here is one T cell receptor beta chain with its context. This record belongs to a study of control samples from healthy donors and cancer patients. Germline CDR1 is SNHLY and CDR2 is FYNNEI. V shed 6 bases and J 4 bases; nucleotides not matched to a gene: 7. This CDR3 is built from 14 residues. Some clones are missing from TCRdb's copy, which holds only in-frame ones; the method was immunoSEQ multiplex PCR. The sample has approximately 70,000 clones, approximately 90% seen once. The TCR sequence derives from a woman in her fifties or sixties with colorectal cancer. Sequenced material: PBMCs. V gene TRBV2 combines with J gene TRBJ2-7; 9 nucleotides match TRBD1. The CDR3 sequence: CASRGQTGGYEQYF. The CDR3 DNA reads as TGTGCCAGCAGGGGACAGACAGGGGGGTACGAGCAGTACTTC.